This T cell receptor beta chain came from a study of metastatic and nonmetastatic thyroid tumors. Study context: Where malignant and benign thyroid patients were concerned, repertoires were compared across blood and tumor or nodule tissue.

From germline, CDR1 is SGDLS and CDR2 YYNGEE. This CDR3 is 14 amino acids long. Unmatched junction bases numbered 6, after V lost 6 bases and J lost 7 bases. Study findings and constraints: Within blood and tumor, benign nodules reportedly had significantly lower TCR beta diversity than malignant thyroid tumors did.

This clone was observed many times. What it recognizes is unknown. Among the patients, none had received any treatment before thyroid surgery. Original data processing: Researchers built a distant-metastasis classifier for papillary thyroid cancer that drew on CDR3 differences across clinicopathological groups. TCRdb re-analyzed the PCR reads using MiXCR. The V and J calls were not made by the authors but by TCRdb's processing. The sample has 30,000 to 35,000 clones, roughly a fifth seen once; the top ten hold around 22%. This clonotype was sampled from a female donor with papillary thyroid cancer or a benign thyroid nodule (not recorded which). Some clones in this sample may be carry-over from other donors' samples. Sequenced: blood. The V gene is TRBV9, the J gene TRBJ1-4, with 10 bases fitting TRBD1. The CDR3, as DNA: TGTGCCAGCAACCCAGGACAGGGGGGTGAAAAACTGTTTTTT. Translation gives CASNPGQGGEKLFF. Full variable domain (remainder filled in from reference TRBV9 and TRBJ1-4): DSGVTQTPKHLITATGQRVTLRCSPRSGDLSVYWYQQSLDQGLQFLIQYYNGEERAKGNILERFSAQQFPDLHSELNLSSLELGDSALYFCASNPGQGGEKLFFGSGTQLSVL.